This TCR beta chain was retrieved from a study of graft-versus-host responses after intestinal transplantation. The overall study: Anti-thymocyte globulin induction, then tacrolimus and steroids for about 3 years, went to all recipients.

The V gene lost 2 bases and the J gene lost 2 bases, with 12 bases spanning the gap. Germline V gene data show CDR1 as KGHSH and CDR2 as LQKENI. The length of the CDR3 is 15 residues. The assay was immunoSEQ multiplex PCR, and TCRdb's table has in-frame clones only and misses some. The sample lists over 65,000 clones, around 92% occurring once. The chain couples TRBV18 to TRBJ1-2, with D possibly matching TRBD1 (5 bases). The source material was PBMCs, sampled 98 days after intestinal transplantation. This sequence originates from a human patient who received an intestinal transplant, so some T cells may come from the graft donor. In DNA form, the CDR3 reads TGTGCCAGCTCACCAGCACAGGCTCAAAACTATGGCTACACCTTC. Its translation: CASSPAQAQNYGYTF.